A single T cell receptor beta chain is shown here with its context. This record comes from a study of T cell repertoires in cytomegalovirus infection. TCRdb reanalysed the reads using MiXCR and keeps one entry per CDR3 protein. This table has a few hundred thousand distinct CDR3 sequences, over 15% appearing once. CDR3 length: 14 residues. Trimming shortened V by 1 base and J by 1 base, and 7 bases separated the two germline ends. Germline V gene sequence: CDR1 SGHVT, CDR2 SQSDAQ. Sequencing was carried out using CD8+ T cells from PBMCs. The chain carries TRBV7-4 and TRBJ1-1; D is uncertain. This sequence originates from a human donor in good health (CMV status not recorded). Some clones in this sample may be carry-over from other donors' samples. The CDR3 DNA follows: TGTGCCAGCAGCTTAGAACGGCGGAACACTGAAGCTTTCTTT. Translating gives CASSLERRNTEAFF.